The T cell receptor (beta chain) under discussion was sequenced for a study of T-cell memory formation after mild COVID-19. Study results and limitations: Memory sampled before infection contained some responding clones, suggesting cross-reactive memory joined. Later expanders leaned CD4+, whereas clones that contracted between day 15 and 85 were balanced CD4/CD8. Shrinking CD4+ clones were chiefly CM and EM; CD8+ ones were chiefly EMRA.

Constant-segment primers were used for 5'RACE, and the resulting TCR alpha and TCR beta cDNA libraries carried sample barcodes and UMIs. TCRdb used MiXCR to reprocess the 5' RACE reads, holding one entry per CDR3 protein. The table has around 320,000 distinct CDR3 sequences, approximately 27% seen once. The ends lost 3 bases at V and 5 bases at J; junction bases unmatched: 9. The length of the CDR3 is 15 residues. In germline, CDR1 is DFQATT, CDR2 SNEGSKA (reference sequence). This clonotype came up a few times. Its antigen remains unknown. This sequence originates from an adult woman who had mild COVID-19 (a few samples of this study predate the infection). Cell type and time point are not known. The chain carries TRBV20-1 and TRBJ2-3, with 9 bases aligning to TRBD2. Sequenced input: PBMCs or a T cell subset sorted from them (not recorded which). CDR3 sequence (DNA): TGCAGTGCTAGGGATGGCGGGGGGGCCCAAGATACGCAGTATTTT. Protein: CSARDGGGAQDTQYF.